Sequencing of this TCR beta chain was carried out in a study of blood T cell repertoires in COVID-19. Study-wide background: Acute and convalescent COVID-19 specimens originated in the United States, Italy and Spain. From T cells, B-cell-depleted T cells, or PBMCs came the material, which was cDNA or gDNA.

As handled by the study authors: Amplification of reference gene primers was used by the study to estimate nucleated cell counts. Data came from immunoSEQ multiplex PCR; TCRdb stores just in-frame clones and leaves some out. That table gives V, J and clone size, and the DNA gave D and trimming. The table has roughly 100,000 clones, about 87% seen once. V shed 2 bases and J shed 4 bases, with 9 bases lying between them. Germline V gene sequence: CDR1 KGHSH, CDR2 LQKENI. The CDR3 is made up of 15 amino acids. The clonotype was recovered from a woman aged 25 to 39 with acute or convalescent COVID-19. V is TRBV18 and J is TRBJ1-6, with D unresolved. The sample was peripheral blood. The CDR3 DNA reads as TGTGCCAGCTCACCATTCGAGGGTTATAATTCACCCCTCCACTTT. This translates into CASSPFEGYNSPLHF.